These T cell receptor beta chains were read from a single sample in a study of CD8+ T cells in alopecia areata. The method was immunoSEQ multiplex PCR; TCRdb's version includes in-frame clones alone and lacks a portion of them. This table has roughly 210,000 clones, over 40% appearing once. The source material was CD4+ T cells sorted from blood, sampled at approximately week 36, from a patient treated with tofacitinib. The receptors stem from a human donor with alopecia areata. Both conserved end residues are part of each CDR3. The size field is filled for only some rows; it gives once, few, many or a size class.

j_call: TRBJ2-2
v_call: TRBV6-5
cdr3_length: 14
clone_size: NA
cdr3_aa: CASRREGPTGELFF

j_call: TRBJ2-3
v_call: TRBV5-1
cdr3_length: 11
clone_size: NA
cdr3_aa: CASSSGGTQYF

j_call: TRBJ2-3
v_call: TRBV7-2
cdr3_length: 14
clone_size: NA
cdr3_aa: CASSVGAGGDTQYF

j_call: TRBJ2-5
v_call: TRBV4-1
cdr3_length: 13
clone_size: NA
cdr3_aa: CASSRGNQETQYF

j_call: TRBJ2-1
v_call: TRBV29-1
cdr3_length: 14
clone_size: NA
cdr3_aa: CSVDPPGGLSEQFF

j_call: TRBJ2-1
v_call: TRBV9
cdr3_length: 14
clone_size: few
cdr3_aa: CASSVRRLNNEQFF

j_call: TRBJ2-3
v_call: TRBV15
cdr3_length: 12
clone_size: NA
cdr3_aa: CATAPLEDTQYF

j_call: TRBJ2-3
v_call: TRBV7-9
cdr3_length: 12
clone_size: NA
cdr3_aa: CASSLAQDTQYF

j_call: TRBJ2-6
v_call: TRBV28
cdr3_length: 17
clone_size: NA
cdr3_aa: CASSSPPGGSGANVLTF

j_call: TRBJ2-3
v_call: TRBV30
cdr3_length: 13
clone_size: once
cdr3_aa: CARTGLSTDTQYF

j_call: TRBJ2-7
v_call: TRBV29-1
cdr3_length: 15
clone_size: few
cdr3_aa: CSVARTSGGSYEQYF

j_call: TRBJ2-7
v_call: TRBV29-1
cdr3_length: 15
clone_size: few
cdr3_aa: CSVGQGAGGWSEQYF